A single sample is the source of the 23 T cell receptor beta chains below, sequenced in a study of shared clonotypes between healthy human individuals. Only in-frame clones appear in the TCRdb table, and some are missing; sequencing was by immunoSEQ multiplex PCR. The sample contains a few hundred thousand clones, about 97% of which appear only once. Sequencing was performed on memory CD8+ T cells sorted from blood. Specified subset: CD45RO+ cells pooled with CCR7-negative TemRA cells. Receptor source: a man aged 30 to 45 in good health.

The rearrangement links TRBV4-1 to TRBJ1-4; perhaps TRBD1 as D (5 bases). Germline-derived CDR1 and CDR2 are MGHRA and YSYEKL. V was pared by 0 bases and J by 7 bases, with 24 bases between. The CDR3 length is 19 residues. The CDR3 bases are TGCGCCAGCAGCCAAGATTACGCCAGGGACCGCCTTTTTAGTGAAAAACTGTTTTTT. Protein sequence: CASSQDYARDRLFSEKLFF.

The chain employs TRBV6-1 and TRBJ2-1; 10 positions agree with TRBD2. The CDR3 spans 16 residues. J lost 7 bases, V lost 4 bases, and 10 bases had no gene match. The germline V gene encodes CDR1 MNHNS and CDR2 SASEGT. CDR3 protein: CASSGAAGGPGNEQFF. CDR3 nucleotides: TGTGCCAGCAGTGGGGCAGCGGGAGGGCCGGGGAATGAGCAGTTCTTC.

This clone was recorded once. The V and J genes are TRBV21-1 and TRBJ1-5; the table's D gene call, TRBD1, was not cross checked with the DNA. TRBV21-1 is classified as a pseudogene. The CDR3 consists of 13 residues. CDR3 protein: CASSTGSNQPQHF. The CDR3 DNA reads as TGTGCCAGCAGCACAGGGAGCAATCAGCCCCAGCATTTT.

This clone occurred once. This chain uses TRBV7-9 with TRBJ1-2, with D perhaps matching TRBD1 (5 bases). There are 13 residues in the CDR3. With 2 bases removed from V and 4 bases from J, the gap between germline ends came to 8 bases. Germline V gene data show CDR1 as SEHNR and CDR2 as FQNEAQ (reference sequence). The CDR3 protein is CASSLSGGYGYTF. CDR3 coding DNA: TGTGCCAGCAGCTTATCCGGGGGCTATGGCTACACCTTC. Full variable domain (remainder filled in from reference TRBV7-9 and TRBJ1-2): DTGVSQNPRHKITKRGQNVTFRCDPISEHNRLYWYRQTLGQGPEFLTYFQNEAQLEKSRLLSDRFSAERPKGSFSTLEIQRTEQGDSAMYLCASSLSGGYGYTFGSGTRLTVV.

This chain connects TRBV2 to TRBJ2-5; 7 nucleotides line up with TRBD1. Germline V gene data show CDR1 as SNHLY and CDR2 as FYNNEI. Trimming at V came to 3 bases and at J to 2 bases, leaving 0 bases not matched to a gene. CDR3 length equals 13 residues. Here the CDR3 DNA reads TGTGCCAGCAGTGACAGGGGGCAAGAGACCCAGTACTTC. Translating it yields CASSDRGQETQYF.

The rearrangement uses TRBV30 and TRBJ1-2; possible D gene TRBD1, 5 bases. Germline-derived CDR1 and CDR2 are GTSNPN and SVGIG (reference sequence). The V and J ends lost 6 bases and 4 bases respectively, with 15 bases between them. The CDR3 covers 13 residues. The CDR3 DNA reads TGTGCCTGCAACCCGGGACGGCTCTATGGCTACACCTTC. Protein: CACNPGRLYGYTF.

The genes are TRBV5-1 and TRBJ2-5; D not certain. Per the germline V gene, CDR1 is SGHRS and CDR2 is YFSETQ. Deletions cut 0 bases from V and 2 bases from J, with 8 bases between. The CDR3 totals 14 residues. The CDR3 protein is CASSLVSYQETQYF. DNA of the CDR3: TGCGCCAGCAGCTTGGTGTCCTATCAAGAGACCCAGTACTTC.

The chain uses TRBV21-1 and TRBJ2-2. TRBV21-1 is classified as a pseudogene. The CDR3 spans 18 residues. CDR3 residues: CASSKGVRRAPNTGELFF. The CDR3 DNA reads TGTGCCAGCAGCAAGGGGGTCCGGCGGGCCCCGAACACCGGGGAGCTGTTTTTT.

This chain connects TRBV30 to TRBJ2-6; D possibly corresponds to TRBD2 (6 bases). Germline CDR1 GTSNPN, CDR2 SVGIG (reference sequence). V lost 3 bases, J lost 1 base, and 7 bases lay in between. The CDR3 has 14 residues. The DNA of the CDR3 is TGTGCCTGGAGGCGGGGATCTGGGGCCAACGTCCTGACTTTC. Protein sequence: CAWRRGSGANVLTF.

The V gene is TRBV10-1, the J gene TRBJ1-4; maybe TRBD1 (5 bases). V was cut by 3 bases and J by 6 bases, with 11 bases left in between. In germline, CDR1 is WNHNN, CDR2 SYGVQD (reference sequence). The CDR3 has 14 residues. CDR3 sequence: CASSDAWGDEKLFF. The CDR3, as DNA: TGCGCCAGCAGTGACGCCTGGGGGGATGAAAAACTGTTTTTT.

V usage is TRBV28 and J usage is TRBJ2-7, with 11 positions matching TRBD2. Germline assignment: CDR1 MDHEN and CDR2 SYDVKM. This CDR3 comprises 17 residues. J lost 2 bases, V lost 3 bases, and 9 bases had no gene match. Written as DNA, the CDR3 is TGTGCCAGCAGTTTCTCCTCTAGCGGGAGGTTGACCTACGAGCAGTACTTC. Protein product: CASSFSSSGRLTYEQYF.

The V and J genes are TRBV10-3 and TRBJ2-3; 12 nucleotides match TRBD2. The length of the CDR3 is 17 residues. CDR1 ENHRY and CDR2 SYGVKD come from the germline V gene. The junction had 5 bases not matched to a gene; V was cut back by 2 bases and J by 2 bases. The CDR3 nucleotides are TGTGCCATCAGTGAGGGACTAGCGGGAATTTTCACAGATACGCAGTATTTT. Protein: CAISEGLAGIFTDTQYF.

The chain employs TRBV28 and TRBJ1-5, with D unresolved. The CDR3 contains 15 residues. Trimming cost V 3 bases and J 3 bases, with 12 bases left between them. Looked up from germline, CDR1 is MDHEN and CDR2 is SYDVKM. This CDR3 is CASSFPRAVNQPQHF. CDR3 DNA: TGTGCCAGCAGTTTCCCCCGGGCCGTCAATCAGCCCCAGCATTTT.

The rearrangement uses TRBV5-6 and TRBJ1-3; D not certain. V was shortened by 4 bases and J by 0 bases, with 14 bases between the two germline ends. Germline lookup yields CDR1 SGHDT and CDR2 YYEEEE. This CDR3 spans 16 amino acids. The CDR3 nucleotides read TGTGCCAGCAGCCTCCGGATTGACCCCTCTGGAAACACCATATATTTT. Protein product: CASSLRIDPSGNTIYF.

The chain couples TRBV28 to TRBJ2-7, with D unresolved. The V end lost 2 bases, the J end lost 3 bases, and 8 bases lay between the germline ends. This CDR3 comprises 13 residues. Germline V gene lookup returns CDR1 MDHEN and CDR2 SYDVKM. CDR3 protein: CASSLGQNYEQYF. The CDR3 DNA reads as TGTGCCAGCAGTTTAGGCCAGAACTACGAGCAGTACTTC.

The chain uses TRBV7-2 and TRBJ1-2; 11 bases line up with TRBD1. V was clipped by 5 bases and J by 4 bases; unmatched bases: 9. CDR3 size: 16 residues. CDR1 and CDR2 (germline): SGHTA, FQGNSA. The CDR3 DNA is TGTGCCAGCAGCCCCCTCTCCGGGACAGGGGGCTATGGCTACACCTTC. Its protein is CASSPLSGTGGYGYTF.

This chain uses TRBV5-1 with TRBJ1-1; D is unresolved. This CDR3 spans 14 amino acids. The V gene lost 0 bases and the J gene lost 0 bases, with 6 bases spanning the gap. Germline-derived CDR1 and CDR2 are SGHRS and YFSETQ. The DNA for the CDR3 is TGCGCCAGCAGCTTGGGACCGATGAACACTGAAGCTTTCTTT. Amino acid sequence: CASSLGPMNTEAFF.

The V call is TRBV2, the J call TRBJ1-2, with 9 bases fitting TRBD1. There are 11 residues in the CDR3. Looked up from germline, CDR1 is SNHLY and CDR2 is FYNNEI. The ends lost 11 bases at V and 6 bases at J; junction bases unmatched: 4. The CDR3 DNA is TGTGCCGGCGGGACAGGGAATGGCTACACCTTC. Translating gives CAGGTGNGYTF.

The chain has TRBV6-6 and TRBJ2-1, with no clear D. The V gene's germline CDR1 is MNHNY and CDR2 SVGAGI (reference sequence). This CDR3 comprises 15 residues. Trimming pared 0 bases from V and 4 bases from J, leaving 10 bases between. This CDR3 reads CASSYSSSIYNEQFF. The CDR3 nucleotides read TGTGCCAGCAGTTACTCGTCGTCTATATACAATGAGCAGTTCTTC.

As concerns this clone: The sample contains more than one DNA sequence encoding this CDR3. This sequence joins TRBV5-1 and TRBJ1-4; D gene ambiguous. Between the trimmed V and J ends, which lost 0 bases and 2 bases, there was a span of 5 bases. The germline V gene encodes CDR1 SGHRS and CDR2 YFSETQ. The CDR3 extends over 14 amino acids. The CDR3 region has the DNA TGCGCCAGCAGCTTGGGGCAGACTAATGAAAAACTGTTTTTT. Its translation: CASSLGQTNEKLFF.

The chain carries TRBV30 and TRBJ1-4; 10 bases are a match to TRBD1. Germline V gene lookup returns CDR1 GTSNPN and CDR2 SVGIG (reference sequence). The CDR3 has 13 residues. V shed 4 bases, J shed 8 bases, and the junction held 4 bases outside the gene matches. In nucleotides, the CDR3 is TGTGCCTGGAAAGACAGGGGGCGAGAAAAACTGTTTTTT. Encoded protein: CAWKDRGREKLFF.

Concerning this clone itself: Germline is not matched at one junction end, which may reflect a read error. Different DNA sequences within this sample yield the same CDR3. The V gene is TRBV7-6, the J gene TRBJ1-5; 7 bases align to TRBD1. Germline assignment: CDR1 SGHVS and CDR2 FNYEAQ. The CDR3 is 13 residues long. CDR3 in DNA: TGTGCCAGCAGCTTAGCGGGGGGACAGCCTCAGCATTTT. Amino acids: CASSLAGGQPQHF.

The chain is built from TRBV5-6 and TRBJ2-7; TRBD2 agrees at 11 bases. This CDR3 has 18 residues. The germline gives CDR1 SGHDT, CDR2 YYEEEE. V trimming: 3 bases; J trimming: 3 bases; junction bases outside the gene matches: 14. The CDR3, as DNA: TGTGCCAGCAGCTACTGGTCTGGGCTAGCGGGAGGATTCTACGAGCAGTACTTC. This gives the protein CASSYWSGLAGGFYEQYF.